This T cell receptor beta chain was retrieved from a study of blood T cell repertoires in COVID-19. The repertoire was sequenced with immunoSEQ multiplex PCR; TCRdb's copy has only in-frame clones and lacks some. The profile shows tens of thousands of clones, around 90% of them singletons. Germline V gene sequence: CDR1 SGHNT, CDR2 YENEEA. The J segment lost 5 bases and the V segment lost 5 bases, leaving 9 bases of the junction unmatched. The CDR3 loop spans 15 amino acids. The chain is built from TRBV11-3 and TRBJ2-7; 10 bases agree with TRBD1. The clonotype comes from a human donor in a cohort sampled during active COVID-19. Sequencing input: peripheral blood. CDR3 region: CASSTRTGGTNEQYF. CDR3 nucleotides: TGTGCCAGCAGCACCCGGACAGGGGGTACCAACGAGCAGTACTTC.